This paragraph reports one TCR beta chain. In the original processing: Reference gene primer amplification in the assay estimated nucleated cell counts. Sequencing was performed with immunoSEQ multiplex PCR; in TCRdb, only in-frame clones are kept and a portion is missing. The V and J calls and the clone size are those of that table, but D and trimming were determined from the DNA. Among more than 200,000 clones listed, about 84% were seen once. The entry originates in a study of blood T cell repertoires in COVID-19. Study-level information: The United States, Italy and Spain supplied acute and convalescent COVID-19 samples. Nucleic acid was either cDNA or gDNA, and it came from T cells, B-cell-depleted T cells, or PBMCs.

The germline V gene has CDR1 KGHSH and CDR2 LQKENI. V was pared by 4 bases and J by 6 bases, with 6 bases of the junction left unmatched. There are 14 residues in the CDR3. The rearrangement joins TRBV18 to TRBJ1-2, with TRBD1 matching 9 bases. Specimen: peripheral blood. This TCR was sampled from a woman aged 80 or over with acute or convalescent COVID-19. CDR3 region: CASSQEQGADGYTF. CDR3 DNA: TGTGCCAGCTCACAAGAACAGGGGGCGGATGGCTACACCTTC.